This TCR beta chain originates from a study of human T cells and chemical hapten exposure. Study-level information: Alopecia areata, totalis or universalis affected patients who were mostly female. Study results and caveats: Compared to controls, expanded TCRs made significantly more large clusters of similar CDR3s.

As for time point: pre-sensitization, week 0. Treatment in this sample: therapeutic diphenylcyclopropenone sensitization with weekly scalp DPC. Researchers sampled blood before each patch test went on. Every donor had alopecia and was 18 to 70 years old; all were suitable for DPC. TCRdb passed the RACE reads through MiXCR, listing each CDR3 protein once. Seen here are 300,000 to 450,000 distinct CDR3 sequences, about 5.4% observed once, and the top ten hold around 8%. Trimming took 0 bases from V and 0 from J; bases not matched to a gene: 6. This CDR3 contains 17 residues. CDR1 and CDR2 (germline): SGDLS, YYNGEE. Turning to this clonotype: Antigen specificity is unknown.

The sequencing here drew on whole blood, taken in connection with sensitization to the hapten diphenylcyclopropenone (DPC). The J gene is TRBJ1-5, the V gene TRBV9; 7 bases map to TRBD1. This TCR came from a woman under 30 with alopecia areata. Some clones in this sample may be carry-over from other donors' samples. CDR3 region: CASSVGDSINSNQPQHF. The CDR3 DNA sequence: TGTGCCAGCAGCGTAGGGGACAGCATTAATAGCAATCAGCCCCAGCATTTT. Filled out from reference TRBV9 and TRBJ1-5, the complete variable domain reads DSGVTQTPKHLITATGQRVTLRCSPRSGDLSVYWYQQSLDQGLQFLIQYYNGEERAKGNILERFSAQQFPDLHSELNLSSLELGDSALYFCASSVGDSINSNQPQHFGDGTRLSIL.